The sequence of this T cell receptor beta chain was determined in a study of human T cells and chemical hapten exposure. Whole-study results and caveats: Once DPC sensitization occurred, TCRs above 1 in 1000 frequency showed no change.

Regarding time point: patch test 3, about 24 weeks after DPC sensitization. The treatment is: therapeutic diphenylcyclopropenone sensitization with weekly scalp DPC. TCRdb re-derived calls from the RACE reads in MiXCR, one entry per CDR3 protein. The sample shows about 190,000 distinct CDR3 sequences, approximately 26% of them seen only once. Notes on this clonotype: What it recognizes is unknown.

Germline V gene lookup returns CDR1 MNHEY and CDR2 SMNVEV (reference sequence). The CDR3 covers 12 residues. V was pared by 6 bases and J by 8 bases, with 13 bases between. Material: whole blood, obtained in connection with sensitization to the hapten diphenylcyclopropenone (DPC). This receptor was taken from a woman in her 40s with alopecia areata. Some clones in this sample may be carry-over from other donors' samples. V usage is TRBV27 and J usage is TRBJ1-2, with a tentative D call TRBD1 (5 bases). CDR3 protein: CASRRGMEGYTF. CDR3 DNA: TGTGCCAGCAGAAGGGGCATGGAGGGCTACACCTTC.